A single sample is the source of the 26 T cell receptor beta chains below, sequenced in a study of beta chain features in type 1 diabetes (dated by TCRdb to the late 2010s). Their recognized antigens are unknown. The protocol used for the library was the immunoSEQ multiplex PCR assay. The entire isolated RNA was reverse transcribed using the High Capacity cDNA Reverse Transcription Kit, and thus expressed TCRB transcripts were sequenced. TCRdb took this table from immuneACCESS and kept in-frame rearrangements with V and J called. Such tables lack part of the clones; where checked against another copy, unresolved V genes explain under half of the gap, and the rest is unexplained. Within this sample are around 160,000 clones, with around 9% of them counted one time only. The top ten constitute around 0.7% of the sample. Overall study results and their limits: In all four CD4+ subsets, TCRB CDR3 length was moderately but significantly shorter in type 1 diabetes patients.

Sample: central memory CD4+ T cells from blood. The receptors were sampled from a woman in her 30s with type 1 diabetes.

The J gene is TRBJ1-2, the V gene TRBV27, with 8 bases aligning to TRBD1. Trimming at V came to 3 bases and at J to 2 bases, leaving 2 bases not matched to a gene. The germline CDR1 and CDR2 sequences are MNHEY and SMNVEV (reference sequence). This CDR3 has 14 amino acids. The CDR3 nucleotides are TGTGCCAGCAGTTTGAACAGGGGGAACTATGGCTACACCTTC. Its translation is CASSLNRGNYGYTF.

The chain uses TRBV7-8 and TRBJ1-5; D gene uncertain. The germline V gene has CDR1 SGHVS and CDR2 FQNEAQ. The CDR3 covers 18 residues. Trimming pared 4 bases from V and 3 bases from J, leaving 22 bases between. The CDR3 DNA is TGTGCCAGCAGCTCTTGGGCCCATGGGGAGGCATCCAATCAGCCCCAGCATTTT. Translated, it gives CASSSWAHGEASNQPQHF.

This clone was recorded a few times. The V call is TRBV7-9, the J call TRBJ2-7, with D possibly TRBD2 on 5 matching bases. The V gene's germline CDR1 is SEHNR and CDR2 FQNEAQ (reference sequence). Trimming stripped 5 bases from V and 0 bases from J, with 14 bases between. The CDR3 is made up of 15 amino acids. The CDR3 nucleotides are TGTGCCAGCAGCGGTGGGCGGGCGAGCTCCTACGAGCAGTACTTC. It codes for CASSGGRASSYEQYF.

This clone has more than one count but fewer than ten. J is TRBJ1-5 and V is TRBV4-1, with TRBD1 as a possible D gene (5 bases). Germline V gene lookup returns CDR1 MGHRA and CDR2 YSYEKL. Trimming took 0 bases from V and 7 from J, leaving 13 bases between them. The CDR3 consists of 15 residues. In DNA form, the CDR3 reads TGCGCCAGCAGCCAAGAATGGCGGGGCGGACAGCCCCAGCATTTT. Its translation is CASSQEWRGGQPQHF.

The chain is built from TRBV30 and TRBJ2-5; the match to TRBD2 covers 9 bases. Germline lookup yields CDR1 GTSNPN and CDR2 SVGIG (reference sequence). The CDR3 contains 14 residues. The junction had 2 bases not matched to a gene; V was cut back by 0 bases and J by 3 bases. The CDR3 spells CAWSVIAGEETQYF. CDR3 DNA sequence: TGTGCCTGGAGTGTTATAGCGGGAGAAGAGACCCAGTACTTC. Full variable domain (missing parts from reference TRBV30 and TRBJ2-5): SQTIHQWPATLVQPVGSPLSLECTVEGTSNPNLYWYRQAAGRGLQLLFYSVGIGQISSEVPQNLSASRPQDRQFILSSKKLLLSDSGFYLCAWSVIAGEETQYFGPGTRLLVL.

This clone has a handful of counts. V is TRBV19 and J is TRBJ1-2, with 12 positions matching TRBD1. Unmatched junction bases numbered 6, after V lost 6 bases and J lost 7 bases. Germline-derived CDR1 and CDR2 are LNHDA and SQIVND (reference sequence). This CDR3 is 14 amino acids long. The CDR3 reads CASSPGQGAFGYTF. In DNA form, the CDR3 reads TGTGCCAGTAGCCCGGGACAGGGGGCATTTGGCTACACCTTC.

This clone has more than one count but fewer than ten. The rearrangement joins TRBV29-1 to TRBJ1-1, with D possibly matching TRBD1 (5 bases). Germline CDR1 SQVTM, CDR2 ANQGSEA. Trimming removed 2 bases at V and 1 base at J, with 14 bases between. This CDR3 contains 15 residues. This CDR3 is CSVEPRGGGNTEAFF. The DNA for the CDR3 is TGCAGCGTTGAACCCCGGGGGGGAGGGAACACTGAAGCTTTCTTT.

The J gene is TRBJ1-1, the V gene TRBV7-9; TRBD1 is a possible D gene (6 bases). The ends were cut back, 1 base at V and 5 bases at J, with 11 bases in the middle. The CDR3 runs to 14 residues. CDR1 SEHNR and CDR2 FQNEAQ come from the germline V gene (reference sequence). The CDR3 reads CASSLVPGETEAFF. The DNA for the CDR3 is TGTGCCAGCAGCTTAGTTCCAGGGGAGACTGAAGCTTTCTTT. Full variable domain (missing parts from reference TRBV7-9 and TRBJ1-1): DTGVSQNPRHKITKRGQNVTFRCDPISEHNRLYWYRQTLGQGPEFLTYFQNEAQLEKSRLLSDRFSAERPKGSFSTLEIQRTEQGDSAMYLCASSLVPGETEAFFGQGTRLTVV.

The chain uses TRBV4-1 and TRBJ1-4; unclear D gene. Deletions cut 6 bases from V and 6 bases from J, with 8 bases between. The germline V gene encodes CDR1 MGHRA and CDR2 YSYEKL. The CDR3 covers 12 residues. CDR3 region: CASSLLHEKLFF. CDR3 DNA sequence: TGCGCCAGCAGTCTCCTCCATGAAAAACTGTTTTTT.

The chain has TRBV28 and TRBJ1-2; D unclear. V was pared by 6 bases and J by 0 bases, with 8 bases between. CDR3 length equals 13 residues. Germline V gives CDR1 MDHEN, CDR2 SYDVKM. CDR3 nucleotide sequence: TGTGCCAGCAGCGCCGTAGCTAACTATGGCTACACCTTC. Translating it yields CASSAVANYGYTF.

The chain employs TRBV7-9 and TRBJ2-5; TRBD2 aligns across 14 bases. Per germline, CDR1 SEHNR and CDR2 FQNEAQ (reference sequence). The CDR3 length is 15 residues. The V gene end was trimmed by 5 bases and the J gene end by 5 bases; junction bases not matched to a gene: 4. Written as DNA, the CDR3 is TGTGCCAGCAGCGCCCGGACTAGCGGGGGGGAGACCCAGTACTTC. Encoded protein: CASSARTSGGETQYF.

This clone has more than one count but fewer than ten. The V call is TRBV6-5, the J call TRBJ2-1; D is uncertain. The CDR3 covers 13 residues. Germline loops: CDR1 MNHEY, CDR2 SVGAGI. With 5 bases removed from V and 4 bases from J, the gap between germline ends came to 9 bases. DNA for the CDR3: TGTGCCAGCAGTAGATACCAGTACAATGAGCAGTTCTTC. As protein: CASSRYQYNEQFF.

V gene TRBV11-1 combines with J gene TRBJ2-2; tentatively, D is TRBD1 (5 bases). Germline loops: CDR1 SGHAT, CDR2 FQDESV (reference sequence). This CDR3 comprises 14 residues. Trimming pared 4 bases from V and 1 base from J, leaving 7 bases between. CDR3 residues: CASSYTGNTGELFF. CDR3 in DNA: TGTGCCAGCAGCTATACAGGGAACACCGGGGAGCTGTTTTTT.

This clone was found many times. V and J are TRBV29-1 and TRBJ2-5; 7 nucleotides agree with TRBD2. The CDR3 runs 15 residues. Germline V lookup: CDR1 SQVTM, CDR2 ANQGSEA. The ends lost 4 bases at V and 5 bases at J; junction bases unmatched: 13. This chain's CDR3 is CSVGDSAGASETQYF. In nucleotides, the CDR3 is TGCAGCGTTGGAGACTCGGCGGGAGCTAGCGAGACCCAGTACTTC.

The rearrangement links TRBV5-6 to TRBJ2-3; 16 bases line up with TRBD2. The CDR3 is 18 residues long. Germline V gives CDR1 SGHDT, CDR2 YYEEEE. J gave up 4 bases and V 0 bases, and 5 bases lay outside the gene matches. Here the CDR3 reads CASSLEPGLAGGADTQYF. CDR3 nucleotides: TGTGCCAGCAGCTTGGAACCGGGACTAGCGGGGGGGGCAGATACGCAGTATTTT.

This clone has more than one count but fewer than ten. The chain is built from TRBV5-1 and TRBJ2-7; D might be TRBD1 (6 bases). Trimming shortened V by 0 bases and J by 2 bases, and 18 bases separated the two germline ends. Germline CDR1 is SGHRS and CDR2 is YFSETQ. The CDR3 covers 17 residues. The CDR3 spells CASSLGRVGTPTYEQYF. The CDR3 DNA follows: TGCGCCAGCAGCTTGGGGCGGGTCGGGACACCAACCTACGAGCAGTACTTC. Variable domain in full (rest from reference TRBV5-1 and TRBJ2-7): KAGVTQTPRYLIKTRGQQVTLSCSPISGHRSVSWYQQTPGQGLQFLFEYFSETQRNKGNFPGRFSGRQFSNSRSEMNVSTLELGDSALYLCASSLGRVGTPTYEQYFGPGTRLTVT.

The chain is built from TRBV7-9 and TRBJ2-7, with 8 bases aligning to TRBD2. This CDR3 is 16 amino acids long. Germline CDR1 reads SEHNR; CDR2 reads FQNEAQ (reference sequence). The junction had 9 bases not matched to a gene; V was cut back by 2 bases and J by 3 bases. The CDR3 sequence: CASSLPSGSSLYEQYF. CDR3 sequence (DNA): TGTGCCAGCAGCTTACCAAGCGGGAGTTCTCTCTACGAGCAGTACTTC.

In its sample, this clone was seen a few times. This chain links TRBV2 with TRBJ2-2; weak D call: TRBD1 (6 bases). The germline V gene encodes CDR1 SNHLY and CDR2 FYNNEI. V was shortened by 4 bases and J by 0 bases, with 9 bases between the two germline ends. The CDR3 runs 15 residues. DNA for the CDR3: TGTGCCAGCAGTGGGACAGCAGCGAACACCGGGGAGCTGTTTTTT. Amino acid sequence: CASSGTAANTGELFF.

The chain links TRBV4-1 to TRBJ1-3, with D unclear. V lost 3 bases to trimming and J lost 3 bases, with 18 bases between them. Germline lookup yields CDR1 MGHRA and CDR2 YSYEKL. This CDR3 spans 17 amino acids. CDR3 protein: CASSQIGVTAGGNTIYF. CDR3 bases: TGCGCCAGCAGCCAGATCGGGGTGACGGCCGGTGGAAACACCATATATTTT.

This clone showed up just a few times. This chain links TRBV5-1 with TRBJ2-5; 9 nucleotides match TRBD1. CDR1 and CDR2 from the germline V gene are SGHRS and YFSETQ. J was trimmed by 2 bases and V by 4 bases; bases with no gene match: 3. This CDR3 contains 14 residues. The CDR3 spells CASSRDRDQETQYF. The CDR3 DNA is TGCGCCAGCAGCCGGGACAGGGATCAAGAGACCCAGTACTTC.

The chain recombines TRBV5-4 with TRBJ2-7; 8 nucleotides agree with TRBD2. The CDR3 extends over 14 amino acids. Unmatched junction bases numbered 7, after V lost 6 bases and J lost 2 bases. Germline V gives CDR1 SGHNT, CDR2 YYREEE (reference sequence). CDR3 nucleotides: TGTGCCAGCAAGGTAACTAGCGGCCCCTACGAGCAGTACTTC. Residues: CASKVTSGPYEQYF. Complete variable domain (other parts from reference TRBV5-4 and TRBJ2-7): ETGVTQSPTHLIKTRGQQVTLRCSSQSGHNTVSWYQQALGQGPQFIFQYYREEENGRGNFPPRFSGLQFPNYSSELNVNALELDDSALYLCASKVTSGPYEQYFGPGTRLTVT.

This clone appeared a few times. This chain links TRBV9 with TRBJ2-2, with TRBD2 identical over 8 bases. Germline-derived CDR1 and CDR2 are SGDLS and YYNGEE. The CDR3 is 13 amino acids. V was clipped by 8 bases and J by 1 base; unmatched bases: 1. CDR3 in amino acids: CARTSENTGELFF. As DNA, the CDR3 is TGTGCCAGGACTAGCGAGAACACCGGGGAGCTGTTTTTT.

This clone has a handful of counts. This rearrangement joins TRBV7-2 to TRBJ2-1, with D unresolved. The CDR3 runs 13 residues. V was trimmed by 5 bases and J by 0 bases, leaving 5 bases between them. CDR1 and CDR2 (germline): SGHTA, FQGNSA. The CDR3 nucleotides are TGTGCCAGCAGCGGCAGCTCCTACAATGAGCAGTTCTTC. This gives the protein CASSGSSYNEQFF. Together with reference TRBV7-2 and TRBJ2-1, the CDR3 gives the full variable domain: GAGVSQSPSNKVTEKGKDVELRCDPISGHTALYWYRQSLGQGLEFLIYFQGNSAPDKSGLPSDRFSAERTGGSVSTLTIQRTQQEDSAVYLCASSGSSYNEQFFGPGTRLTVL.

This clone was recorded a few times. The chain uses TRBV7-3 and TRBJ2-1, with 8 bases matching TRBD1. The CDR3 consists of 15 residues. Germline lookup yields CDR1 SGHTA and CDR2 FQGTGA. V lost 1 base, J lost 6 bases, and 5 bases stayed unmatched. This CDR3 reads CASSLMQGASNEQFF. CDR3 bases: TGTGCCAGCAGCTTAATGCAGGGGGCCTCCAATGAGCAGTTCTTC.

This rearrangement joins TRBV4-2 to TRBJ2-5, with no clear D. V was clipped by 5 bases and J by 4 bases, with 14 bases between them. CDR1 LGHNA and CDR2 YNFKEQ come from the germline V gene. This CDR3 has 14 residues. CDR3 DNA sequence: TGTGCCAGCAGCTTGGCCGGGTTAGGAGAGACCCAGTACTTC. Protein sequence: CASSLAGLGETQYF.

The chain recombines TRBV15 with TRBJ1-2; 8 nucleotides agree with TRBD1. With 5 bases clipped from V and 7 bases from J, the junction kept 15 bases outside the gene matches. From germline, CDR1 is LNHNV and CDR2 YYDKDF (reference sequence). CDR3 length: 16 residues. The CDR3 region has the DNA TGTGCCACCAGCCAGAGCCCCCAGGGGGCTGTGGGTGGCTACACCTTC. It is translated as CATSQSPQGAVGGYTF.